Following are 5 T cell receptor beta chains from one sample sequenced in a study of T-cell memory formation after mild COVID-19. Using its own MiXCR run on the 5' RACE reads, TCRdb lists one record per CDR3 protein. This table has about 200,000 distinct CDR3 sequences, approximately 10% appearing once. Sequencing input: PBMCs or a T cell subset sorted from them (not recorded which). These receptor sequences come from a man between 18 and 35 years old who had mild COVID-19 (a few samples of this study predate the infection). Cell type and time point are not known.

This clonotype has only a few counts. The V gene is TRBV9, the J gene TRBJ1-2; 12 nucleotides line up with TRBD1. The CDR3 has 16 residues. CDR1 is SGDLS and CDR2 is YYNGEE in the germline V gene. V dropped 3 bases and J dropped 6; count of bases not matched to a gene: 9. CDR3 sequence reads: CASSAGTGGIFNGYTF. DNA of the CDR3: TGTGCCAGCAGCGCCGGGACAGGGGGCATATTTAATGGCTACACCTTC.

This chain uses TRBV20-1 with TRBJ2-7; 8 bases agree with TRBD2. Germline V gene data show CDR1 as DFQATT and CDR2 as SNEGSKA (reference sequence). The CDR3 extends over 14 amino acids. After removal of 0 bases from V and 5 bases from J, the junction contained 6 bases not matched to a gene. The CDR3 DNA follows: TGCAGTGCTAGAGATTACAGCGGGGGCCACGAGCAGTACTTC. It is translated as CSARDYSGGHEQYF.

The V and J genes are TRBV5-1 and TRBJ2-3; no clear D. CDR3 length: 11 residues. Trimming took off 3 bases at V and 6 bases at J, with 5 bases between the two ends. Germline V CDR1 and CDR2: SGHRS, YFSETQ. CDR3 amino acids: CASSYGDTQYF. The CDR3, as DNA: TGCGCCAGCAGCTATGGGGATACGCAGTATTTT.

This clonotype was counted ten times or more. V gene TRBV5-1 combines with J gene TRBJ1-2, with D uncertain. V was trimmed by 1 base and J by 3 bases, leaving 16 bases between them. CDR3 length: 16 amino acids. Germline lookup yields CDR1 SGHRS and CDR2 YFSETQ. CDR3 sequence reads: CASSLTVTELDYGYTF. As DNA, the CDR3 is TGCGCCAGCAGCTTGACGGTGACTGAGCTAGACTATGGCTACACCTTC.

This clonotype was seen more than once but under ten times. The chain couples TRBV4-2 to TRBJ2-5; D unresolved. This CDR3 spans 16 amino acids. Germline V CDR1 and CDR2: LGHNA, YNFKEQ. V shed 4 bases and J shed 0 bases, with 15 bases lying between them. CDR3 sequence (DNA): TGTGCCAGCAGCCTACAGCTATTCGATTACCAAGAGACCCAGTACTTC. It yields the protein CASSLQLFDYQETQYF.